Below, one T cell receptor beta chain is given with its context. HIV-negative, healthy adults without recent acute infections or vaccinations were the donors. Sequencing was performed with immunoSEQ multiplex PCR; in TCRdb, only in-frame clones are kept and a portion is missing. This sample has 2 million to 2.5 million clones, with 85% to 95% found just once. The data belong to a study of shared clonotypes between healthy human individuals. This CDR3 is built from 14 residues. V gave up 6 bases and J gave up 4 bases; unmatched junction bases: 8. Looked up from germline, CDR1 is MNHNY and CDR2 is SVGAGI (reference sequence).

This rearrangement joins TRBV6-6 to TRBJ2-7, with 8 bases fitting TRBD1. The source material was naive CD4+ T cells sorted from blood. Subset in this sample: CD45RA+ positively selected. The clonotype comes from a young man in good health. CDR3 residues: CASRPPDRGYEQYF. The CDR3 DNA is TGTGCCAGCAGACCTCCCGACAGGGGTTACGAGCAGTACTTC.